This T cell receptor (beta chain) stems from a study of control samples from healthy donors and cancer patients. This CDR3 region has 15 residues. Trimming removed 4 bases from V and 6 bases from J; junction bases left unmatched: 8. The V gene's germline CDR1 is SGHTA and CDR2 FQGTGA. Sequenced by immunoSEQ multiplex PCR; TCRdb stores in-frame clones only, minus some. The table records under 450,000 clones, more than 80% of them present only once. V usage is TRBV7-3 and J usage is TRBJ2-1; 8 bases fit TRBD2. Source material: PBMCs. The sequence came from a middle-aged man with head and neck cancer. The CDR3 DNA reads TGTGCCAGCAGCTCCGGGACTAGACGCTTCAATGAGCAGTTCTTC. It translates to CASSSGTRRFNEQFF.